The 18 T cell receptor beta chains below all came from one sample that was sequenced in a study of blood T cell repertoires in COVID-19. Profiling relied on immunoSEQ multiplex PCR, and the TCRdb table lists in-frame clones only, not all of them. The table includes 45,000 to 70,000 clones, about nine tenths detected once. What was sequenced was peripheral blood. The receptors were sampled from a woman aged 80 or over with COVID-19, enrolled during active disease.

This sequence joins TRBV5-4 and TRBJ2-1, with TRBD1 identical over 10 bases. J was trimmed by 3 bases and V by 4 bases; bases with no gene match: 7. Germline V gives CDR1 SGHNT, CDR2 YYREEE (reference sequence). The CDR3 spans 16 residues. The CDR3 reads CASSPGQGNVYNEQFF. The CDR3, as DNA: TGTGCCAGCAGCCCGGGACAGGGGAACGTCTACAATGAGCAGTTCTTC.

This clone has a handful of counts. This sequence joins TRBV9 and TRBJ2-2; tentatively, D is TRBD1 (6 bases). Trimming cost V 4 bases and J 1 base, with 11 bases left between them. The CDR3 has 15 amino acids. CDR1 SGDLS and CDR2 YYNGEE come from the germline V gene. The CDR3 reads CASSRGHLNTGELFF. In DNA form, the CDR3 reads TGTGCCAGCAGCAGGGGACACTTGAACACCGGGGAGCTGTTTTTT.

This chain links TRBV7-2 with TRBJ1-5; the D is unclear. Germline V gene sequence: CDR1 SGHTA, CDR2 FQGNSA. The V gene lost 4 bases and the J gene lost 0 bases, with 4 bases spanning the gap. The CDR3 runs 13 residues. Here the CDR3 reads CASSSSSNQPQHF. The CDR3 DNA follows: TGTGCCAGCAGCTCGAGTAGCAATCAGCCCCAGCATTTT.

CDR3 protein: CASRSRGTGELFF. In DNA, the CDR3 is TGTGCCAGCAGGTCCCGCGGGACCGGGGAGCTGTTTTTT. The V call is TRBV7-8, the J call TRBJ2-2; D might be TRBD2 (5 bases). Between the trimmed V and J ends, which lost 6 bases and 5 bases, there was a span of 10 bases. Germline loops: CDR1 SGHVS, CDR2 FQNEAQ. The CDR3 totals 13 residues.

The rearrangement links TRBV6-5 to TRBJ1-4; D ambiguous. The V end was cut by 2 bases, the J end by 8 bases, with 12 bases between. Germline CDR1 reads MNHEY; CDR2 reads SVGAGI. CDR3 length equals 14 residues. CDR3 region: CASSYAGVGEKLFF. CDR3 nucleotide sequence: TGTGCCAGCAGTTACGCGGGCGTAGGGGAAAAACTGTTTTTT.

Written as DNA, the CDR3 is TGTGCCAGCAGCCTTAGGACAGGGCAGAATGAAAAACTGTTTTTT. Its protein is CASSLRTGQNEKLFF. The V gene is TRBV3-1 (or the pseudogene TRBV3-2), the J gene TRBJ1-4, with 8 bases aligning to TRBD1. Germline assignment: CDR1 LGHDT and CDR2 YNNKEL (reference sequence). The CDR3 is made up of 15 amino acids. After removal of 4 bases from V and 5 bases from J, the junction contained 6 bases not matched to a gene.

The J gene is TRBJ1-2, the V gene TRBV6-1; 7 bases map to TRBD1. Germline lookup yields CDR1 MNHNS and CDR2 SASEGT. The J segment lost 4 bases and the V segment lost 0 bases, leaving 5 bases of the junction unmatched. The CDR3 spans 15 residues. CDR3 amino acids: CASSEALDRRYGYTF. The CDR3 DNA reads TGTGCCAGCAGTGAAGCTTTGGACAGGCGCTATGGCTACACCTTC.

V usage is TRBV15 and J usage is TRBJ2-2, with D possibly matching TRBD2 (6 bases). This CDR3 region has 16 residues. CDR1 LNHNV and CDR2 YYDKDF come from the germline V gene (reference sequence). V was clipped by 7 bases and J by 7 bases, with 22 bases between them. CDR3 in DNA: TGTGCCACCAAGGCCAATCCGGGAAGGGGAGGCGGGGAGCTGTTTTTT. Protein sequence: CATKANPGRGGGELFF.

This sequence joins TRBV14 and TRBJ2-1; 13 nucleotides match TRBD2. Trimming removed 6 bases from V and 9 bases from J; junction bases left unmatched: 2. The germline gives CDR1 SGHDN, CDR2 FVKESK. This CDR3 is built from 13 residues. CDR3 sequence: CASRLAGGREQFF. The CDR3 nucleotides read TGTGCCAGCAGACTAGCGGGGGGGCGTGAGCAGTTCTTC.

The rearrangement joins TRBV30 to TRBJ1-2, with 7 bases lining up with TRBD1. The junction had 8 bases not matched to a gene; V was cut back by 3 bases and J by 7 bases. The CDR3 is 13 residues long. Germline V gene lookup returns CDR1 GTSNPN and CDR2 SVGIG (reference sequence). CDR3 coding DNA: TGTGCCTGGAGGAGCTTACAGGGGTCTGGCTACACCTTC. Its protein product is CAWRSLQGSGYTF.

In its sample, this clone was seen a few times. CDR3 DNA sequence: TGTGCCAGTAGTTCCGAAGGGGGCCCTAATGGCTACACCTTC. Residues: CASSSEGGPNGYTF. This chain connects TRBV19 to TRBJ1-2; TRBD1 matches at 7 bases. CDR1 is LNHDA and CDR2 is SQIVND in the germline V gene (reference sequence). V was pared by 5 bases and J by 6 bases, with 9 bases of the junction left unmatched. The CDR3 is made up of 14 amino acids.

V is TRBV5-3 and J is TRBJ1-2; maybe TRBD1 (5 bases). TRBV5-3 is treated as an ORF (open reading frame) with a function not yet certain. The CDR3 spans 19 residues. Deletions cut 0 bases from V and 7 bases from J, with 28 bases between. The CDR3 DNA follows: TGTGCCAGAAGCTTGGATCCCGGGGCCCACCCAACCCGGGACTTTGGCTACACCTTC. Amino acids: CARSLDPGAHPTRDFGYTF.

The chain joins TRBV30 to TRBJ2-3; D may be TRBD1 (6 bases). The germline CDR1 and CDR2 sequences are GTSNPN and SVGIG (reference sequence). Trimming took 0 bases from V and 3 from J, leaving 10 bases between them. The CDR3 runs to 14 residues. CDR3 amino acids: CAWSVQGSTDTQYF. CDR3 nucleotides: TGTGCCTGGAGTGTACAGGGTTCGACAGATACGCAGTATTTT.

The V and J genes are TRBV20-1 and TRBJ2-1; possibly TRBD2 for D (5 bases). Germline loops: CDR1 DFQATT, CDR2 SNEGSKA (reference sequence). Trimming pared 4 bases from V and 10 bases from J, leaving 11 bases between. CDR3 length: 11 amino acids. In DNA form, the CDR3 reads TGCAGTGCTAATTCCGGGATCGAGCAGTTCTTC. It yields the protein CSANSGIEQFF.

As regards this clone: The junction departs from germline at one end; a sequencing error may be responsible. The V call is TRBV10-3, the J call TRBJ1-1; 8 bases line up with TRBD1. There are 13 residues in the CDR3. In germline, CDR1 is ENHRY, CDR2 SYGVKD. The CDR3 is CAINEDRATEAFF. The DNA of the CDR3 is TGTGCCATCAATGAGGACAGGGCAACTGAAGCTTTCTTT.

This clone came up a few times. The chain couples TRBV11-2 to TRBJ1-2, with 8 bases matching TRBD1. The CDR3 length is 14 residues. Per germline, CDR1 SGHAT and CDR2 FQNNGV. V shed 3 bases and J 7 bases; nucleotides not matched to a gene: 7. Written as DNA, the CDR3 is TGTGCCAGCAGCTTGCAGGGGGCCGGAGTTGGCTACACCTTC. Amino acids: CASSLQGAGVGYTF.

The chain couples TRBV6-5 to TRBJ2-1; 10 bases are shared with TRBD1. With V trimmed by 6 bases and J by 7 bases, 6 bases remained unmatched. Germline CDR1 MNHEY, CDR2 SVGAGI. The CDR3 is made up of 14 amino acids. For the CDR3, the DNA is TGTGCCAGCAGGGACAGGGGGGCTCTAAATGAGCAGTTCTTC. Encoded protein: CASRDRGALNEQFF.

The chain links TRBV23-1 to TRBJ1-5, with 7 bases aligning to TRBD1. TRBV23-1 is noted as an ORF with a role that remains uncertain. Trimming took 3 bases from V and 1 from J; bases not matched to a gene: 6. This CDR3 contains 16 residues. CDR3 in DNA: TGCGCCAGCAGTCAGGCCACAGGGGCCAGCAATCAGCCCCAGCATTTT. Translating it yields CASSQATGASNQPQHF.